The table lists the clone carrying this T cell receptor beta chain with many counts. Antigen specificity is unknown. Libraries of TCR beta came from quantitative 5'-RACE with molecular barcodes. Each CDR3 protein is one row after TCRdb ran MiXCR on the 5' RACE reads. Seen here are some 250,000 distinct CDR3 sequences, 7.5% to 9% observed once, and the top ten hold under 7.5%. The sample belongs to a study of CD8 T cells in ankylosing spondylitis. Whole-study findings and limits: The authors found the disease-linked clones to be CD8+ and relatively rare in peripheral blood. What appeared characteristic of ankylosing spondylitis blood was a TCR beta motif of several highly homologous variants. Previous work reported some of these motif variants in the synovial fluid and blood of reactive arthritis.

The clonotype was recovered from a male donor with ankylosing spondylitis or in good health (not recorded which). Sequenced input: blood, either unsorted or a sorted T cell fraction (not recorded which).

CDR3 coding DNA: TGCAGTGCTAGCGTTTGGCTAGCCGACTACAATGAGCAGTTCTTC. Translation gives CSASVWLADYNEQFF. V is TRBV20-1 and J is TRBJ2-1; maybe TRBD2 (5 bases). The CDR3 length is 15 residues. Trimming removed 3 bases at V and 3 bases at J, with 15 bases between. Germline loops: CDR1 DFQATT, CDR2 SNEGSKA (reference sequence).